This T cell receptor beta chain was recorded in a study of metastatic and nonmetastatic thyroid tumors. Study-wide context: The comparison covered peripheral blood and tumor or nodule tissue in malignant and benign thyroid patients.

In the source study's methods: In papillary thyroid cancer, a distant-metastasis classifier was built using CDR3 differences across clinicopathological groups. TCRdb re-called the PCR reads via MiXCR. None of the V and J calls come from the authors' own analysis; TCRdb made them. Counted here are 25,000 to 40,000 clones, 7% to 9% occurring once; the ten biggest clones make up just under 45%. This clone occurred many times. Antigen unknown. Each patient went into thyroid surgery without having received any treatment. Findings of the study overall: Benign nodules were reported to have significantly lower TCR beta diversity than malignant thyroid tumors, in blood and tumor.

The source of this sequence is a female donor with papillary thyroid cancer or a benign thyroid nodule (not recorded which). Some clones in this sample may be carry-over from other donors' samples. Specimen: blood.

The CDR3 sequence: CASSSQRGGRTNNEQFF. In DNA, the CDR3 is TGTGCCAGCAGCTCACAGAGGGGCGGGAGGACTAACAATGAGCAGTTCTTC. The chain employs TRBV7-9 and TRBJ2-1; 8 nucleotides align to TRBD2. Germline loops: CDR1 SEHNR, CDR2 FQNEAQ (reference sequence). This CDR3 contains 17 residues. V lost 4 bases to trimming and J lost 5 bases; unmatched junction nucleotides: 13.